The 32 T cell receptor beta chains reported below all come from one sample, sequenced in a study of cytomegalovirus exposure and HLA in healthy donors. The PCR was carried out with 60 Vbeta primers and 13 Jbeta primers. The data were produced by immunoSEQ multiplex PCR, yet TCRdb's version contains in-frame clones alone and is incomplete. Listed are 35,000 to 45,000 clones; 7% to 8.5% falls within the top ten. Sequenced material: PBMCs. Every receptor here comes from a male donor in good health and CMV-seronegative.

This clone is identified as medium-sized (0.01 to 0.1%) from frequency. The chain couples TRBV18 to TRBJ1-3, with D uncertain. The V and J ends lost 5 bases and 4 bases respectively, with 6 bases between them. The V gene's germline CDR1 is KGHSH and CDR2 LQKENI. This CDR3 has 12 residues. Here the CDR3 reads CASSAGGNTIYF. The CDR3, as DNA: TGTGCCAGCTCAGCGGGAGGAAACACCATATATTTT.

This chain joins TRBV7-9 and TRBJ2-7; 8 nucleotides agree with TRBD1. V shed 6 bases, J shed 2 bases, and the junction held 6 bases outside the gene matches. The V gene's germline CDR1 is SEHNR and CDR2 FQNEAQ (reference sequence). The CDR3 has 14 residues. The CDR3 DNA follows: TGTGCCAGCAGTCAGGGGGCGGAGACCTACGAGCAGTACTTC. Amino acids: CASSQGAETYEQYF.

V and J are TRBV5-6 and TRBJ2-1; 10 bases match TRBD1. In germline, CDR1 is SGHDT, CDR2 YYEEEE. CDR3 length equals 15 residues. With 1 base clipped from V and 6 bases from J, the junction kept 4 bases outside the gene matches. In DNA form, the CDR3 reads TGTGCCAGCAGCTTGCTAGGACAGGGGGGCAATGAGCAGTTCTTC. Its protein product is CASSLLGQGGNEQFF.

The V call is TRBV27, the J call TRBJ2-7; D uncertain. CDR1 and CDR2 (germline): MNHEY, SMNVEV (reference sequence). The CDR3 is made up of 14 amino acids. Trimming left V 3 bases short and J 3 bases short, with 12 bases between. CDR3 in amino acids: CASSFNLVGYEQYF. CDR3 bases: TGTGCCAGCAGTTTTAATTTAGTCGGCTACGAGCAGTACTTC.

CDR3 nucleotide sequence: TGTGCCAGCAGCTTAGCCCTAGCGGGAGTTTACGAGCAGTACTTC. Amino acids: CASSLALAGVYEQYF. The chain recombines TRBV7-8 with TRBJ2-7; 10 positions agree with TRBD2. CDR1 SGHVS and CDR2 FQNEAQ come from the germline V gene. The CDR3 contains 15 residues. Trimming at V came to 0 bases and at J to 4 bases, leaving 3 bases not matched to a gene.

The chain is built from TRBV28 and TRBJ1-2, with 9 bases aligning to TRBD1. Trimming removed 7 bases from V and 8 bases from J; junction bases left unmatched: 11. The germline V gene encodes CDR1 MDHEN and CDR2 SYDVKM. The CDR3 sequence is 14 residues long. CDR3 loop: CASTLGTGGWGYTF. The DNA of the CDR3 is TGTGCCAGCACCTTGGGCACAGGGGGCTGGGGCTACACCTTC.

The rearrangement uses TRBV19 and TRBJ2-7, with TRBD2 matching over 7 bases. Germline loops: CDR1 LNHDA, CDR2 SQIVND (reference sequence). V gave up 5 bases and J gave up 2 bases; unmatched junction bases: 6. The CDR3 is 14 residues long. The CDR3 region is CASSLAVAAYEQYF. CDR3 DNA sequence: TGTGCCAGTAGTCTAGCGGTCGCCGCCTACGAGCAGTACTTC.

V gene TRBV20-1 combines with J gene TRBJ1-1; D is unresolved. Germline V gives CDR1 DFQATT, CDR2 SNEGSKA (reference sequence). V lost 6 bases and J lost 3, with 8 bases in between. CDR3 size: 11 residues. The CDR3 DNA sequence: TGCAGTGCCCCCGTTCACACTGAAGCTTTCTTT. It codes for CSAPVHTEAFF.

The chain employs TRBV2 and TRBJ2-2; tentatively, D is TRBD1 (5 bases). The CDR3 consists of 15 residues. V was shortened by 5 bases and J by 2 bases, with 12 bases between the two germline ends. Germline V gene data show CDR1 as SNHLY and CDR2 as FYNNEI. This CDR3 reads CASSRDSLNTGELFF. CDR3 sequence (DNA): TGTGCCAGCAGTAGAGACAGCCTAAACACCGGGGAGCTGTTTTTT.

CDR3 nucleotide sequence: TGTGCCAGCAGCGTAGTGAACGGAGTCTCCTACAATGAGCAGTTCTTC. This codes for CASSVVNGVSYNEQFF. This sequence joins TRBV9 and TRBJ2-1; D unresolved. Germline loops: CDR1 SGDLS, CDR2 YYNGEE. Trimming stripped 0 bases from V and 0 bases from J, with 10 bases between. This CDR3 region has 16 residues.

The gene calls are TRBV7-2 and TRBJ2-1, with 8 bases identical to TRBD2. The junction had 15 bases not matched to a gene; V was cut back by 4 bases and J by 10 bases. CDR3 length: 16 amino acids. The V gene's germline CDR1 is SGHTA and CDR2 FQGNSA. The CDR3 region has the DNA TGTGCCAGCAGCTACCAGACTAGCGCTAGAGTAGGAGAGCAGTTCTTC. Translation: CASSYQTSARVGEQFF.

This chain links TRBV19 with TRBJ1-3; no firm D call. Trimming left V 4 bases short and J 0 bases short, with 7 bases between. The length of the CDR3 is 14 residues. Germline V gives CDR1 LNHDA, CDR2 SQIVND (reference sequence). The CDR3 DNA is TGTGCCAGTAGTAAAGGAGGCTCTGGAAACACCATATATTTT. Amino acid sequence: CASSKGGSGNTIYF.

DNA for the CDR3: TGTGCCAGCAGTGACACAGGGGGCAAGACCTATGGCTACACCTTC. It yields the protein CASSDTGGKTYGYTF. The J gene is TRBJ1-2, the V gene TRBV2; 9 bases are shared with TRBD1. The length of the CDR3 is 15 residues. V was pared by 3 bases and J by 4 bases, with 6 bases of the junction left unmatched. Germline V gene sequence: CDR1 SNHLY, CDR2 FYNNEI.

This sequence joins TRBV2 and TRBJ2-1, with 8 nucleotides matching TRBD1. The CDR3 loop spans 17 amino acids. Germline V gene data show CDR1 as SNHLY and CDR2 as FYNNEI. Trimming took 5 bases from V and 0 from J; bases not matched to a gene: 9. CDR3 loop: CASSQRTGSSSYNEQFF. CDR3 coding DNA: TGTGCCAGCAGTCAAAGGACAGGGTCTAGCTCCTACAATGAGCAGTTCTTC.

V gene TRBV7-2 combines with J gene TRBJ2-7, with 12 bases identical to TRBD1. CDR3 length: 15 residues. V shed 1 base, J shed 9 bases, and the junction held 7 bases outside the gene matches. Germline V lookup: CDR1 SGHTA, CDR2 FQGNSA. The CDR3 nucleotides read TGTGCCAGCAGCTTAGAGGGGACAGGGGGCCTAGGGCAGTACTTC. It yields the protein CASSLEGTGGLGQYF.

The rearrangement uses TRBV18 and TRBJ2-7; weak D call: TRBD2 (7 bases). Germline V CDR1 and CDR2: KGHSH, LQKENI. CDR3 size: 15 residues. V was cut by 3 bases and J by 7 bases, with 19 bases left in between. The CDR3 sequence: CASSPLGQFGREQYF. The CDR3 DNA reads as TGTGCCAGCTCACCCTTAGGACAGTTCGGGAGGGAGCAGTACTTC.

The chain recombines TRBV6-5 with TRBJ1-5; tentatively, D is TRBD1 (5 bases). The germline gives CDR1 MNHEY, CDR2 SVGAGI. Deletions cut 5 bases from V and 3 bases from J, with 8 bases between. CDR3 length equals 13 residues. CDR3 protein: CASSVQVNQPQHF. CDR3 in DNA: TGTGCCAGCAGTGTACAGGTCAATCAGCCCCAGCATTTT.

The V and J genes are TRBV7-2 and TRBJ2-7; D is unresolved. In germline, CDR1 is SGHTA, CDR2 FQGNSA. Trimming removed 1 base from V and 3 bases from J, with 10 bases in between. The CDR3 length is 14 residues. CDR3 DNA: TGTGCCAGCAGCTTAGGCCTAACGAGCTACGAGCAGTACTTC. Its translation is CASSLGLTSYEQYF. Drawing the rest from reference TRBV7-2 and TRBJ2-7, the complete variable domain is GAGVSQSPSNKVTEKGKDVELRCDPISGHTALYWYRQSLGQGLEFLIYFQGNSAPDKSGLPSDRFSAERTGGSVSTLTIQRTQQEDSAVYLCASSLGLTSYEQYFGPGTRLTVT.

The CDR3 sequence: CASSLDINYGYTF. CDR3 nucleotides: TGCGCCAGCAGCTTGGACATTAACTATGGCTACACCTTC. The chain combines TRBV5-1 with TRBJ1-2; D remains unclear. Trimming pared 0 bases from V and 1 base from J, leaving 4 bases between. In germline, CDR1 is SGHRS, CDR2 YFSETQ. This CDR3 comprises 13 residues.

V gene TRBV7-9 combines with J gene TRBJ2-1; 10 bases agree with TRBD2. The CDR3 contains 18 residues. From germline, CDR1 is SEHNR and CDR2 FQNEAQ (reference sequence). Trimming at V came to 4 bases and at J to 0 bases, leaving 9 bases not matched to a gene. CDR3 amino acids: CASSSTRLAGPSYNEQFF. The CDR3 region has the DNA TGTGCCAGCAGCTCCACCAGACTAGCGGGTCCCTCCTACAATGAGCAGTTCTTC.

The chain has TRBV6-1 and TRBJ2-1, with 9 bases fitting TRBD2. The V and J ends lost 2 bases and 5 bases, in that order; junction bases with no gene match: 4. CDR3 length equals 15 residues. Germline lookup yields CDR1 MNHNS and CDR2 SASEGT. CDR3: CASSEPGLAHNEQFF. The CDR3 coding sequence is TGTGCCAGCAGTGAACCGGGACTAGCCCACAATGAGCAGTTCTTC.

The V and J genes are TRBV4-2 and TRBJ2-5; 11 nucleotides align to TRBD2. The last part of the DNA fits TRBJ2-7 better; the J call may be wrong. CDR1 and CDR2 from the germline V gene are LGHNA and YNFKEQ. This CDR3 spans 15 amino acids. The CDR3 reads CASSRELAGEYEQYF. CDR3 DNA sequence: TGTGCCAGCAGCCGAGAACTAGCGGGAGAATACGAGCAGTACTTC.

This chain connects TRBV2 to TRBJ2-3; D possibly corresponds to TRBD1 (7 bases). The CDR3 has 15 residues. Deletions cut 6 bases from V and 3 bases from J, with 16 bases between. Germline V gene data show CDR1 as SNHLY and CDR2 as FYNNEI. The CDR3 spells CASRDKTGTTDTQYF. Written as DNA, the CDR3 is TGTGCCAGCAGGGACAAGACAGGGACTACAGATACGCAGTATTTT.

This sequence joins TRBV10-2 and TRBJ2-7, with 11 bases fitting TRBD1. The V gene's germline CDR1 is WSHSY and CDR2 SAAADI. The length of the CDR3 is 14 residues. J was trimmed by 12 bases and V by 2 bases; bases with no gene match: 9. In nucleotides, the CDR3 is TGCGCCAGCAGTGAGACGGACAGGGGGCGTACACGGTACTTC. Translating gives CASSETDRGRTRYF.

V is TRBV5-1 and J is TRBJ1-2; no clear D gene. In germline, CDR1 is SGHRS, CDR2 YFSETQ. Deletions cut 4 bases from V and 0 bases from J, with 13 bases between. CDR3 length equals 15 residues. CDR3: CASSETGVSNYGYTF. The CDR3 region has the DNA TGCGCCAGCAGCGAAACGGGAGTTTCTAACTATGGCTACACCTTC.

J is TRBJ2-5 and V is TRBV10-3; the D gene is possibly TRBD2 (6 bases). This CDR3 contains 13 residues. V dropped 3 bases and J dropped 5 bases, with 10 bases sitting between them. The V gene's germline CDR1 is ENHRY and CDR2 SYGVKD. As DNA, the CDR3 is TGTGCCATCAGTGATCTCGGGGGTGAGACCCAGTACTTC. This translates into CAISDLGGETQYF.

The chain has TRBV29-1 and TRBJ1-1, with 7 bases aligning to TRBD1. The CDR3 extends over 10 amino acids. CDR1 SQVTM and CDR2 ANQGSEA come from the germline V gene. V dropped 6 bases and J dropped 11; count of bases not matched to a gene: 6. CDR3 in amino acids: CSVGDSFAFF. The CDR3 DNA follows: TGCAGCGTAGGGGACAGTTTCGCTTTCTTT.

The CDR3 sequence: CASSSHYRDMNYGYTF. The CDR3 DNA is TGTGCCAGCAGCTCCCACTACCGGGATATGAACTATGGCTACACCTTC. V usage is TRBV7-2 and J usage is TRBJ1-2; D not certain. Trimming removed 4 bases at V and 2 bases at J, with 17 bases between. Germline V gene sequence: CDR1 SGHTA, CDR2 FQGNSA. The CDR3 sequence is 16 residues long. Full variable domain (remainder filled in from reference TRBV7-2 and TRBJ1-2): GAGVSQSPSNKVTEKGKDVELRCDPISGHTALYWYRQSLGQGLEFLIYFQGNSAPDKSGLPSDRFSAERTGGSVSTLTIQRTQQEDSAVYLCASSSHYRDMNYGYTFGSGTRLTVV.

A note on this clone: The same CDR3 also results from other DNA sequences found in this sample. V usage is TRBV19 and J usage is TRBJ2-5; a weak D match, TRBD2 (5 bases). In germline, CDR1 is LNHDA, CDR2 SQIVND (reference sequence). This CDR3 contains 11 residues. V was cut by 7 bases and J by 4 bases, with 7 bases left in between. In DNA form, the CDR3 reads TGTGCCAGTACAGAGGGAGAGACCCAGTACTTC. This encodes CASTEGETQYF. The variable domain in full, with the rest retrieved from reference TRBV19 and TRBJ2-5, is DGGITQSPKYLFRKEGQNVTLSCEQNLNHDAMYWYRQDPGQGLRLIYYSQIVNDFQKGDIAEGYSVSREKKESFPLTVTSAQKNPTAFYLCASTEGETQYFGPGTRLLVL.

V and J are TRBV30 and TRBJ2-1; 9 nucleotides agree with TRBD2. The V segment lost 0 bases and the J segment 7 bases; nucleotides outside the gene matches: 13. Germline CDR1 is GTSNPN and CDR2 is SVGIG (reference sequence). CDR3 length: 17 residues. The CDR3 DNA reads TGTGCCTGGAGTGTACAGCGGGGGCTAGCGGGGCGGAATGAGCAGTTCTTC. Translation gives CAWSVQRGLAGRNEQFF.

J is TRBJ2-4 and V is TRBV5-4, with 8 bases matching TRBD1. The germline V gene has CDR1 SGHNT and CDR2 YYREEE (reference sequence). This CDR3 is 15 amino acids long. The junction had 11 bases not matched to a gene; V was cut back by 6 bases and J by 6 bases. CDR3 DNA: TGTGCCAGCAACGCACAGGGGGAACTGGGAAACATTCAGTACTTC. Its protein is CASNAQGELGNIQYF.

This chain joins TRBV5-8 and TRBJ2-7; 12 bases are a match to TRBD2. CDR3 size: 15 residues. V lost 4 bases to trimming and J lost 7 bases; unmatched junction nucleotides: 9. Germline lookup yields CDR1 SGHTS and CDR2 YDEGEE. CDR3 coding DNA: TGTGCCAGCAGCCTTCTAGCGGGAGGGACGAGTGAGCAGTACTTC. Translation: CASSLLAGGTSEQYF.